This paragraph covers one T cell receptor beta chain sequence. Its specificity is unknown. The entry originates in a study of vaccination effects on CD4 cells after COVID-19. Study as a whole: The median interval between the second dose and post-vaccine sampling was 72 days.

The method was immunoSEQ multiplex PCR; TCRdb's version includes in-frame clones alone and lacks a portion of them. The sample yields around 33,000 clones, roughly 60% seen once. The CDR3 has 16 residues. Germline values: CDR1 SEHNR, CDR2 FQNEAQ (reference sequence). V lost 5 bases to trimming and J lost 4 bases; unmatched junction nucleotides: 8. Ahead of sequencing, the ViraFEST assay grew antigen-specific CD4+ T cells using viral peptide pools. Subsequent to a culture period of about ten days, CD4+ T cells were isolated. Subjects were given two BNT162b2 or mRNA-1273 vaccine doses. It was with roughly 9.5 IU/ml IL-2 and about 10 ug/ml peptides that 1.5 million to 2.5 million PBMC per well were cultured.

The sequences come from CD4+ T cells from PBMCs cultured with SARS-CoV-2 spike peptides, collected after COVID-19 vaccination. The receptor comes from a human donor who received a COVID-19 vaccine. V is TRBV7-9 and J is TRBJ1-3, with TRBD1 identical over 10 bases. The CDR3 sequence is CASSIRTGGKGNTIYF. In DNA, the CDR3 is TGTGCCAGCAGCATTCGGACAGGGGGTAAAGGAAACACCATATATTTT.